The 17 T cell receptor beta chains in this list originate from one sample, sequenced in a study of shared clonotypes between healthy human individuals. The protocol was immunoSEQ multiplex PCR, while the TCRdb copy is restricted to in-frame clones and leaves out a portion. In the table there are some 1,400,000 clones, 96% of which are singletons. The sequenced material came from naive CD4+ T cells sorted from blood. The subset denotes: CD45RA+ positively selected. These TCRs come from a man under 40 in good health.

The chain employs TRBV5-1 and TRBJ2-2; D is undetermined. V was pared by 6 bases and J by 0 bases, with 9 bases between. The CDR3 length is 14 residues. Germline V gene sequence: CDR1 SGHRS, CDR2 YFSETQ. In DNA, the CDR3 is TGCGCCAGCAAAAGAGACGCGAACACCGGGGAGCTGTTTTTT. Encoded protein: CASKRDANTGELFF.

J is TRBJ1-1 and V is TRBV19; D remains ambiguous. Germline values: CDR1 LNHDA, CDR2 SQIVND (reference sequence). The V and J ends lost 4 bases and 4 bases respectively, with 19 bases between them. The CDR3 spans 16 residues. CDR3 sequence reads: CASSSSTTAQVTEAFF. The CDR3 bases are TGTGCCAGTAGTAGCAGCACCACCGCCCAGGTCACTGAAGCTTTCTTT.

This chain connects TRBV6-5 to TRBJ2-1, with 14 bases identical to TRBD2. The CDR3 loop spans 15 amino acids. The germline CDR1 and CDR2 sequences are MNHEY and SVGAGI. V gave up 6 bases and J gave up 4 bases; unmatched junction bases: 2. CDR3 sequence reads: CASRTSGRVYNEQFF. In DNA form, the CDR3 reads TGTGCCAGCAGGACTAGCGGGAGGGTTTACAATGAGCAGTTCTTC.

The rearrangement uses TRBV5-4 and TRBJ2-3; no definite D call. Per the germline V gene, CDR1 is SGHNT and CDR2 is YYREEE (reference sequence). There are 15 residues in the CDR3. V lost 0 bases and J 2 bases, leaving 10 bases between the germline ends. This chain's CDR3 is CASSLAPRSTDTQYF. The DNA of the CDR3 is TGTGCCAGCAGCTTGGCTCCCAGGTCCACAGATACGCAGTATTTT.

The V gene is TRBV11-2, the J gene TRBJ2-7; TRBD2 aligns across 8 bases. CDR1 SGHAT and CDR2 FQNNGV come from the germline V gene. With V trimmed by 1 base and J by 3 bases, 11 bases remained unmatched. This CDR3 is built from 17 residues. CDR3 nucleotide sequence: TGTGCCAGCAGCTTAGCCTATGGGACTAGTGAGCTCTACGAGCAGTACTTC. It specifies CASSLAYGTSELYEQYF.

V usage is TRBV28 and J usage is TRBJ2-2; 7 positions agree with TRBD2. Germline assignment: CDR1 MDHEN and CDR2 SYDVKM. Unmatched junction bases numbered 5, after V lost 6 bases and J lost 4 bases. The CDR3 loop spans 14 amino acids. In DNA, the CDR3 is TGTGCCAGCAGCCTGGGACTACTCACCGGGGAGCTGTTTTTT. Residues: CASSLGLLTGELFF.

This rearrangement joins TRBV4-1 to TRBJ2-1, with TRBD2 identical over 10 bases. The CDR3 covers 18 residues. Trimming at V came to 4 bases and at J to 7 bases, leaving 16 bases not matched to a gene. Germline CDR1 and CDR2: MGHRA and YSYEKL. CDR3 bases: TGCGCCAGCAGCCCAGAAAGGGGCGGAGCGGGAGGGCGGAATGAGCAGTTCTTC. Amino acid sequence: CASSPERGGAGGRNEQFF.

For the CDR3, the DNA is TGCGCCAGCAGCCAAGACGGGCGGTTCGCTGAAAAACTGTTTTTT. It specifies CASSQDGRFAEKLFF. The chain carries TRBV4-1 and TRBJ1-4; D ambiguous. Trimming stripped 0 bases from V and 7 bases from J, with 12 bases between. CDR1 is MGHRA, CDR2 YSYEKL, per germline. CDR3 length: 15 residues.

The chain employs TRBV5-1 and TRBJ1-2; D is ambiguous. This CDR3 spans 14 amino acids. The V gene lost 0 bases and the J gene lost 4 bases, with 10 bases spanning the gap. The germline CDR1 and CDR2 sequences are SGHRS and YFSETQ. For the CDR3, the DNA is TGCGCCAGCAGCTTGGACCTTTTAGGCTATGGCTACACCTTC. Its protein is CASSLDLLGYGYTF.

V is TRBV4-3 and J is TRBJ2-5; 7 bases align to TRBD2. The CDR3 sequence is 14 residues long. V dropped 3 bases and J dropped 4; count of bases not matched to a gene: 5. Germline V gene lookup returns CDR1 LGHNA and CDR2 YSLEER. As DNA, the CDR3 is TGCGCCAGCAGCCAGGGGGAGGGGCGAGAGACCCAGTACTTC. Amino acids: CASSQGEGRETQYF.

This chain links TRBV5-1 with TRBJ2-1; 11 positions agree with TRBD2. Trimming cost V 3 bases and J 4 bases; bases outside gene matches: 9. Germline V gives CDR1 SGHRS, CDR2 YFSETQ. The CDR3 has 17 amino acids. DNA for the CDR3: TGCGCCAGCAGCTCCGGTAGCGGGAGGGCCTCGTACAATGAGCAGTTCTTC. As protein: CASSSGSGRASYNEQFF.

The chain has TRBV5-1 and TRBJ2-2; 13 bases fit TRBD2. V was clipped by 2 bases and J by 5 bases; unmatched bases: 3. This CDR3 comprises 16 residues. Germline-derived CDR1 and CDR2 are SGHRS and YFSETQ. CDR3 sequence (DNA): TGCGCCAGCAGCTTACTAGCGGGAGGGTATACCGGGGAGCTGTTTTTT. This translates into CASSLLAGGYTGELFF. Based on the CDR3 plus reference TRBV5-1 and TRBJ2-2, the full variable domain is KAGVTQTPRYLIKTRGQQVTLSCSPISGHRSVSWYQQTPGQGLQFLFEYFSETQRNKGNFPGRFSGRQFSNSRSEMNVSTLELGDSALYLCASSLLAGGYTGELFFGEGSRLTVL.

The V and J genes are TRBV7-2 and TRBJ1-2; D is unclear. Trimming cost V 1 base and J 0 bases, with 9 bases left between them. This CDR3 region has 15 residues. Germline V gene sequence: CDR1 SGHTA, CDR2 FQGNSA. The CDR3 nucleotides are TGTGCCAGCAGCTTAGGGGCAGGAGCTAACTATGGCTACACCTTC. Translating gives CASSLGAGANYGYTF.

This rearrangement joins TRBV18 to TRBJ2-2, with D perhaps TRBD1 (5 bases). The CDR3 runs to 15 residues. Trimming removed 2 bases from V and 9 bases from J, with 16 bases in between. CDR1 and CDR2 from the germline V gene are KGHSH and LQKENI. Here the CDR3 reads CASSPGRVLSRELFF. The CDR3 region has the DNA TGTGCCAGCTCACCAGGCAGGGTTCTTTCCCGGGAGCTGTTTTTT.

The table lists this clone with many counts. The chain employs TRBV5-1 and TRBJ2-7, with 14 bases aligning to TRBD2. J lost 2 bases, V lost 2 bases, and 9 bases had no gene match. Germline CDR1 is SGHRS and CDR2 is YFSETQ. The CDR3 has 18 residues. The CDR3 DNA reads TGCGCCAGCAGCTTAAGGGGCAGGACTAGCGGGAGGACCTACGAGCAGTACTTC. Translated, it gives CASSLRGRTSGRTYEQYF.

CDR3 region: CASSPRRGQPKSYNEQFF. For the CDR3, the DNA is TGTGCCAGCTCACCGAGACGTGGCCAACCGAAGAGTTACAATGAGCAGTTCTTC. This sequence joins TRBV18 and TRBJ2-1; D is undetermined. Trimming removed 3 bases from V and 4 bases from J, with 22 bases in between. CDR1 is KGHSH and CDR2 is LQKENI in the germline V gene. CDR3 length equals 18 residues.

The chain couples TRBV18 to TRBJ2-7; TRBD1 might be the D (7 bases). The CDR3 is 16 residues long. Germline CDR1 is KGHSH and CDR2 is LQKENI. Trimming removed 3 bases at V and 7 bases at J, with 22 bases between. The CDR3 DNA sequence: TGTGCCAGCTCACCGATGGAGGGGGCGGGTAGGGGAGAGCAGTACTTC. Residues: CASSPMEGAGRGEQYF.